The clone carrying this T cell receptor (beta chain) was counted only a few times. This record belongs to a study of blood T cell repertoires in COVID-19. The wider study: The analysed material was cDNA or gDNA that came from T cells, B-cell-depleted T cells, or PBMCs.

In the original analysis: Quantification of nucleated cells was approximated via reference gene primer amplification. The table came from immunoSEQ multiplex PCR; TCRdb's copy has only in-frame clones and leaves some out. V, J and clone size derive from that table, while D and trimming were established from the DNA sequence. The sample includes fewer than 180,000 clones, roughly 85% of them seen just once. Germline CDR1 and CDR2: KGHSH and LQKENI. Trimming took off 0 bases at V and 3 bases at J, with 12 bases between the two ends. This CDR3 region has 15 residues. J is TRBJ2-7 and V is TRBV18; D perhaps matches TRBD2 (6 bases). Sequenced input: peripheral blood. The TCR sequence derives from a man in his 70s with acute or convalescent COVID-19. CDR3 bases: TGTGCCAGCTCACCACCGGGGGGACGTAGCTACGAGCAGTACTTC. Its protein product is CASSPPGGRSYEQYF.